These 14 T cell receptor beta chains share one sample of origin, sequenced in a study of T cell changes during pregnancy in multiple sclerosis. Libraries were prepared by immunoSEQ multiplex PCR; TCRdb keeps only in-frame clonotypes and omits some of them. The data show roughly 80,000 clones, roughly 91% seen once. The sample was peripheral blood, taken after pregnancy. The receptors were sampled from a female donor in good health, enrolled as a control in a pregnancy study.

The chain joins TRBV10-3 to TRBJ1-2; TRBD1 matches at 7 bases. J gave up 5 bases and V 5 bases, and 29 bases lay outside the gene matches. CDR1 is ENHRY and CDR2 is SYGVKD in the germline V gene. There are 21 residues in the CDR3. The CDR3 loop reads CAISRSSNRRGTELPGYGYTF. CDR3 nucleotides: TGTGCCATCAGTCGCTCGTCCAACCGGCGTGGGACAGAGTTACCGGGTTATGGCTACACCTTC.

This chain uses TRBV7-2 with TRBJ2-5; D gene uncertain. Germline lookup yields CDR1 SGHTA and CDR2 FQGNSA. This CDR3 spans 15 amino acids. Trimming took 5 bases from V and 2 from J, leaving 15 bases between them. The DNA for the CDR3 is TGTGCCAGCAGCGCCGGTGCGGCAATGCAAGAGACCCAGTACTTC. Protein sequence: CASSAGAAMQETQYF.

V usage is TRBV28 and J usage is TRBJ1-2, with TRBD1 as a possible D gene (5 bases). This CDR3 has 13 amino acids. Germline CDR1 reads MDHEN; CDR2 reads SYDVKM. V lost 4 bases and J lost 6, with 12 bases in between. CDR3 in amino acids: CASSSAAGDGYTF. CDR3 nucleotide sequence: TGTGCCAGCAGTTCCGCCGCGGGGGATGGCTACACCTTC.

V usage is TRBV5-1 and J usage is TRBJ2-1, with TRBD2 matching 14 bases. CDR1 is SGHRS and CDR2 is YFSETQ in the germline V gene. V lost 4 bases, J lost 8 bases, and 5 bases stayed unmatched. The CDR3 is 15 amino acids. The CDR3 loop is CASSRLAGGQYEQFF. The CDR3 DNA follows: TGCGCCAGCAGCCGACTAGCGGGAGGGCAGTATGAGCAGTTCTTC.

The V call is TRBV7-6, the J call TRBJ2-1; 8 positions match TRBD2. Germline-derived CDR1 and CDR2 are SGHVS and FNYEAQ. V gave up 5 bases and J gave up 9 bases; unmatched junction bases: 15. The CDR3 length is 16 residues. The CDR3 region has the DNA TGTGCCAGCAGCGCAGGCTTGTCGGGAGGGCCCCCTGAGCAGTTCTTC. This translates into CASSAGLSGGPPEQFF.

The chain has TRBV6-5 and TRBJ1-1; 7 bases are shared with TRBD1. Germline-derived CDR1 and CDR2 are MNHEY and SVGAGI. CDR3 size: 14 residues. V lost 6 bases, J lost 1 base, and 5 bases stayed unmatched. The DNA for the CDR3 is TGTGCCAGCAGAGCCACAGGGGCGAACACTGAAGCTTTCTTT. It is translated as CASRATGANTEAFF.

The chain links TRBV9 to TRBJ2-2; a possible D gene is TRBD2 (5 bases). This CDR3 is 14 amino acids long. Trimming took 3 bases from V and 0 from J, leaving 6 bases between them. From germline, CDR1 is SGDLS and CDR2 YYNGEE. For the CDR3, the DNA is TGTGCCAGCAGCGCGGGGTCGAACACCGGGGAGCTGTTTTTT. This translates into CASSAGSNTGELFF.

The chain links TRBV7-9 to TRBJ1-3; TRBD1 matches at 9 bases. Germline loops: CDR1 SEHNR, CDR2 FQNEAQ (reference sequence). J lost 3 bases, V lost 5 bases, and 14 bases had no gene match. The CDR3 extends over 18 amino acids. CDR3 DNA sequence: TGTGCCAGCAGCGCTACAGGGGGCTGGGCGGAGGATGGAAACACCATATATTTT. It is translated as CASSATGGWAEDGNTIYF.

This clone was seen a few times. The chain joins TRBV14 to TRBJ2-2; unclear D gene. This CDR3 is 14 amino acids long. The V gene's germline CDR1 is SGHDN and CDR2 FVKESK. V was clipped by 1 base and J by 3 bases, with 6 bases between them. The CDR3 DNA follows: TGTGCCAGCAGCCAAGGGCAGTACACCGGGGAGCTGTTTTTT. Translating gives CASSQGQYTGELFF. Variable domain in full (rest from reference TRBV14 and TRBJ2-2): EAGVTQFPSHSVIEKGQTVTLRCDPISGHDNLYWYRRVMGKEIKFLLHFVKESKQDESGMPNNRFLAERTGGTYSTLKVQPAELEDSGVYFCASSQGQYTGELFFGEGSRLTVL.

V and J are TRBV5-6 and TRBJ1-5; 7 positions agree with TRBD1. The CDR3 runs 15 residues. The ends lost 5 bases at V and 3 bases at J; junction bases unmatched: 8. Per the germline V gene, CDR1 is SGHDT and CDR2 is YYEEEE. The CDR3 coding sequence is TGTGCCAGCAGTCGGTCGACAGGGTACAATCAGCCCCAGCATTTT. This gives the protein CASSRSTGYNQPQHF.

This chain uses TRBV5-4 with TRBJ2-3; 9 nucleotides match TRBD1. Germline CDR1 is SGHNT and CDR2 is YYREEE (reference sequence). The CDR3 covers 14 residues. With 5 bases clipped from V and 6 bases from J, the junction kept 7 bases outside the gene matches. The CDR3 here is CASRAGQGPDTQYF. CDR3 coding DNA: TGTGCCAGCAGAGCGGGACAGGGTCCGGATACGCAGTATTTT.

The rearrangement uses TRBV9 and TRBJ2-7; 7 bases align to TRBD2. Trimming cost V 4 bases and J 0 bases; bases outside gene matches: 10. CDR1 and CDR2 (germline): SGDLS, YYNGEE. The CDR3 extends over 16 amino acids. This CDR3 is CASSPASTGGSYEQYF. As DNA, the CDR3 is TGTGCCAGCAGCCCCGCTTCCACGGGGGGCTCCTACGAGCAGTACTTC.

This chain links TRBV10-3 with TRBJ2-3; the match to TRBD2 covers 14 bases. From germline, CDR1 is ENHRY and CDR2 SYGVKD. CDR3 length equals 17 residues. J gave up 4 bases and V 4 bases, and 7 bases lay outside the gene matches. CDR3 in amino acids: CAISAGTSGSGSDTQYF. CDR3 bases: TGTGCCATCAGTGCTGGGACTAGCGGGAGCGGCTCAGATACGCAGTATTTT.

The chain couples TRBV7-9 to TRBJ1-1; tentatively, D is TRBD1 (5 bases). Germline CDR1 SEHNR, CDR2 FQNEAQ (reference sequence). The CDR3 spans 17 residues. V shed 1 base and J shed 1 base, with 16 bases lying between them. As DNA, the CDR3 is TGTGCCAGCAGCTTAGGGGGCAGGGTTGAATGGAACACTGAAGCTTTCTTT. It yields the protein CASSLGGRVEWNTEAFF.